Following are 5 T cell receptor beta chains from one sample sequenced in a study of blood T cell repertoires in COVID-19 (dated by TCRdb to 2019 to 2021). Receptors were amplified or captured by the immunoSEQ multiplex PCR assay. The source is immuneACCESS, and TCRdb retained only in-frame sequences with V and J called. Part of the clones is not carried over; for the studies checked, unresolved V genes explain less than half of this, and the remainder is unexplained. This sample comprises fewer than 250,000 clones, around 88% of them detected only once. The top ten clones comprise under 15% of the sample. The sequencing sample was made of PBMCs or T cells enriched from blood (not recorded which). The receptor source for this set is a woman between 45 and 60 years old with acute COVID-19.

The chain joins TRBV11-2 to TRBJ2-1; 7 positions match TRBD2. The germline V gene has CDR1 SGHAT and CDR2 FQNNGV. The CDR3 has 15 residues. Losses at the gene ends were 2 bases for V and 8 bases for J; bases not matched to a gene: 9. The chain's CDR3 is CASSLRGGSYDEQFF. The CDR3 DNA is TGTGCCAGCAGCTTACGCGGCGGGAGTTACGATGAGCAGTTCTTC.

This chain links TRBV27 with TRBJ1-5; possibly TRBD1 for D (6 bases). V was trimmed by 5 bases and J by 6 bases, leaving 17 bases between them. The CDR3 consists of 15 residues. Germline CDR1 reads MNHEY; CDR2 reads SMNVEV (reference sequence). As DNA, the CDR3 is TGTGCCAGCAGTCCGTTCGGGGGGCGCGTTCAGCCCCAGCATTTT. It specifies CASSPFGGRVQPQHF.

For the CDR3, the DNA is TGTGCCAGCAGCCAGCAGAGAGCGGGAGAGGCCCACGAGCAGTACTTC. Translation gives CASSQQRAGEAHEQYF. The V and J genes are TRBV3-1 (or the pseudogene TRBV3-2) and TRBJ2-7, with 8 nucleotides matching TRBD2. CDR3 length equals 16 residues. The germline V gene has CDR1 LGHDT and CDR2 YNNKEL (reference sequence). J lost 5 bases, V lost 3 bases, and 12 bases had no gene match.

This clone was seen only once. The chain has TRBV7-9 and TRBJ2-3; 8 bases line up with TRBD2. With 5 bases clipped from V and 0 bases from J, the junction kept 7 bases outside the gene matches. Germline loops: CDR1 SEHNR, CDR2 FQNEAQ (reference sequence). CDR3 length: 16 residues. The CDR3 here is CASSLNSGTSTDTQYF. The CDR3, as DNA: TGTGCCAGCAGCCTTAATAGCGGGACTAGCACAGATACGCAGTATTTT.

As DNA, the CDR3 is TGTGCCAGCAGTGATCCGGCTAGCGGGGAGTGGGAGCAGTTCTTC. This translates into CASSDPASGEWEQFF. V and J are TRBV6-1 and TRBJ2-1, with 9 nucleotides matching TRBD2. CDR3 length: 15 residues. The germline CDR1 and CDR2 sequences are MNHNS and SASEGT. Trimming at V came to 3 bases and at J to 10 bases, leaving 10 bases not matched to a gene.